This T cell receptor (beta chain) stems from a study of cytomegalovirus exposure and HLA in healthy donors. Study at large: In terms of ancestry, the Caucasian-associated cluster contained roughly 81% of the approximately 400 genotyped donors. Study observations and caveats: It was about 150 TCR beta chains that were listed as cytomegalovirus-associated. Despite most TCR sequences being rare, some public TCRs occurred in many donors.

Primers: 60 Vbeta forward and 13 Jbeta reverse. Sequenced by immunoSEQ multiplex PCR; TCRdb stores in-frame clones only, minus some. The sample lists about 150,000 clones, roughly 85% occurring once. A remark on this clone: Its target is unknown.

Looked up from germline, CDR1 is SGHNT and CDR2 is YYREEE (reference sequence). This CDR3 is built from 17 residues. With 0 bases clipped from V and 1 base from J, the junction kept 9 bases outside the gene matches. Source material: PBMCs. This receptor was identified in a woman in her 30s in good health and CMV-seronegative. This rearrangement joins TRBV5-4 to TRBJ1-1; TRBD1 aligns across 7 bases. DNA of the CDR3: TGTGCCAGCAGCTTGGAGAGGGGGCATCGGGCGAACACTGAAGCTTTCTTT. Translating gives CASSLERGHRANTEAFF.